One sample yielded the 22 T cell receptor beta chains listed below, sequenced in a study of blood T cell repertoires in COVID-19. Produced via immunoSEQ multiplex PCR; TCRdb's table is partial and in-frame only. This sample has roughly 110,000 clones, with roughly 84% found just once. Material: peripheral blood. The receptors were gathered from a human donor in a cohort sampled during active COVID-19.

The chain carries TRBV7-6 and TRBJ2-1; D is undetermined. Trimming left V 0 bases short and J 5 bases short, with 5 bases between. Germline V lookup: CDR1 SGHVS, CDR2 FNYEAQ. This CDR3 is built from 13 residues. The CDR3 DNA reads TGTGCCAGCAGCTTAGCGGCGGACAATGAGCAGTTCTTC. As protein: CASSLAADNEQFF. Complete variable domain (other parts from reference TRBV7-6 and TRBJ2-1): GAGVSQSPRYKVTKRGQDVALRCDPISGHVSLYWYRQALGQGPEFLTYFNYEAQQDKSGLPNDRFSAERPEGSISTLTIQRTEQRDSAMYRCASSLAADNEQFFGPGTRLTVL.

The rearrangement links TRBV7-9 to TRBJ1-2; D perhaps matches TRBD1 (5 bases). The CDR3 runs to 16 residues. Looked up from germline, CDR1 is SEHNR and CDR2 is FQNEAQ (reference sequence). V gave up 2 bases and J gave up 3 bases, with 16 bases separating them. The CDR3 here is CASSLLDSQAHYGYTF. CDR3 DNA: TGTGCCAGCAGCTTACTAGACAGCCAAGCTCACTATGGCTACACCTTC.

The CDR3 DNA follows: TGTGCCGGGGTACGGACCCAAGGGGGGGGTCAGCCCCAGCATTTT. Its protein product is CAGVRTQGGGQPQHF. J is TRBJ1-5 and V is TRBV21-1. TRBV21-1 is described as a pseudogene. The CDR3 is made up of 15 amino acids.

The V and J genes are TRBV29-1 and TRBJ1-5; TRBD1 matches 8 bases. Germline V CDR1 and CDR2: SQVTM, ANQGSEA. The CDR3 extends over 13 amino acids. V was clipped by 6 bases and J by 5 bases; unmatched bases: 6. CDR3 in amino acids: CSVSRGPDQPQHF. The CDR3 DNA follows: TGCAGCGTATCCAGGGGGCCCGATCAGCCCCAGCATTTT.

V usage is TRBV27 and J usage is TRBJ2-6, with 10 bases matching TRBD1. V shed 6 bases and J 1 base; nucleotides not matched to a gene: 3. The CDR3 extends over 16 amino acids. In germline, CDR1 is MNHEY, CDR2 SMNVEV (reference sequence). CDR3 amino acids: CASSGQGGSGANVLTF. The CDR3 DNA is TGTGCCAGCAGCGGACAGGGGGGGTCTGGGGCCAACGTCCTGACTTTC.

V is TRBV28 and J is TRBJ2-7; TRBD2 matches at 9 bases. V trimming: 2 bases; J trimming: 3 bases; junction bases outside the gene matches: 14. The CDR3 is 18 residues long. Germline V gives CDR1 MDHEN, CDR2 SYDVKM. CDR3 sequence: CASSLGASGINIVYEQYF. CDR3 sequence (DNA): TGTGCCAGCAGTTTAGGGGCTAGCGGGATTAACATAGTCTACGAGCAGTACTTC.

The J gene is TRBJ2-7, the V gene TRBV7-9; 14 bases map to TRBD2. The V gene end was trimmed by 1 base and the J gene end by 3 bases; junction bases not matched to a gene: 11. The CDR3 contains 19 residues. The germline V gene has CDR1 SEHNR and CDR2 FQNEAQ (reference sequence). The CDR3 DNA reads as TGTGCCAGCAGCTTAGGGGAAACGGGACTAGCGGGAGCTAACTACGAGCAGTACGTC. Translated, it gives CASSLGETGLAGANYEQYV.

CDR3 coding DNA: TGTGCCAGTAGTCTGGGACAGGGGATTTACTCTGGAAACACCATATATTTT. Translating gives CASSLGQGIYSGNTIYF. The chain joins TRBV19 to TRBJ1-3, with 10 bases lining up with TRBD1. Trimming removed 5 bases from V and 0 bases from J; junction bases left unmatched: 7. Germline V gene lookup returns CDR1 LNHDA and CDR2 SQIVND (reference sequence). This CDR3 has 17 residues.

The gene calls are TRBV15 and TRBJ1-5; D is uncertain. V lost 2 bases, J lost 7 bases, and 15 bases lay in between. Looked up from germline, CDR1 is LNHNV and CDR2 is YYDKDF (reference sequence). This CDR3 has 15 residues. CDR3 sequence reads: CATSRSGEGTQPQHF. CDR3 coding DNA: TGTGCCACCAGCAGATCCGGGGAGGGAACCCAGCCCCAGCATTTT.

V is TRBV7-8 and J is TRBJ2-3; 7 bases match TRBD2. The CDR3 has 15 amino acids. The V gene's germline CDR1 is SGHVS and CDR2 FQNEAQ. The V gene end was trimmed by 5 bases and the J gene end by 3 bases; junction bases not matched to a gene: 8. The CDR3 coding sequence is TGTGCCAGCAGCCCCGCTAGGGGAGGGACAGATACGCAGTATTTT. Residues: CASSPARGGTDTQYF. Using reference TRBV7-8 and TRBJ2-3 for the parts outside the CDR3, the full variable domain is GAGVSQSPRYKVAKRGQDVALRCDPISGHVSLFWYQQALGQGPEFLTYFQNEAQLDKSGLPSDRFFAERPEGSVSTLKIQRTQQEDSAVYLCASSPARGGTDTQYFGPGTRLTVL.

This chain links TRBV28 with TRBJ2-4, with D possibly being TRBD1 (6 bases). Looked up from germline, CDR1 is MDHEN and CDR2 is SYDVKM. CDR3 length: 17 residues. V lost 2 bases to trimming and J lost 0 bases, with 14 bases between them. The CDR3, as DNA: TGTGCCAGCAGTTTAAGGGGGATGGGGCTAGCCAAAAACATTCAGTACTTC. Encoded protein: CASSLRGMGLAKNIQYF. The full variable domain, its missing parts supplied by reference TRBV28 and TRBJ2-4, is DVKVTQSSRYLVKRTGEKVFLECVQDMDHENMFWYRQDPGLGLRLIYFSYDVKMKEKGDIPEGYSVSREKKERFSLILESASTNQTSMYLCASSLRGMGLAKNIQYFGAGTRLSVL.

The chain joins TRBV18 to TRBJ1-1, with D hard to call. The ends were cut back, 0 bases at V and 5 bases at J, with 10 bases in the middle. The CDR3 contains 14 residues. Germline V gene lookup returns CDR1 KGHSH and CDR2 LQKENI. This chain's CDR3 is CASSPPATPTEAFF. The CDR3 DNA sequence: TGTGCCAGCTCACCACCAGCCACCCCGACTGAAGCTTTCTTT.

This clone was picked up one time. The J gene is TRBJ2-4, the V gene TRBV9; D unclear. Germline loops: CDR1 SGDLS, CDR2 YYNGEE. This CDR3 has 15 amino acids. The ends were cut back, 2 bases at V and 0 bases at J, with 9 bases in the middle. In DNA form, the CDR3 reads TGTGCCAGCAGCGTGGCCGGGTTAGCCAAAAACATTCAGTACTTC. Protein: CASSVAGLAKNIQYF.

The rearrangement links TRBV19 to TRBJ1-1; 8 nucleotides match TRBD1. Germline loops: CDR1 LNHDA, CDR2 SQIVND (reference sequence). The CDR3 length is 13 residues. J was trimmed by 10 bases and V by 3 bases; bases with no gene match: 7. DNA for the CDR3: TGTGCCAGTAGTATGGCAGGGGGCCCTGGAGCTTTCTTT. This sequence encodes CASSMAGGPGAFF. The full variable domain, in which reference TRBV19 and TRBJ1-1 provide the parts outside the CDR3, is DGGITQSPKYLFRKEGQNVTLSCEQNLNHDAMYWYRQDPGQGLRLIYYSQIVNDFQKGDIAEGYSVSREKKESFPLTVTSAQKNPTAFYLCASSMAGGPGAFFGQGTRLTVV.

The gene calls are TRBV5-6 and TRBJ2-1; TRBD2 agrees at 9 bases. CDR1 is SGHDT, CDR2 YYEEEE, per germline. The junction had 2 bases not matched to a gene; V was cut back by 2 bases and J by 2 bases. The CDR3 length is 15 residues. The CDR3 DNA sequence: TGTGCCAGCAGCTTAGCGGGAGGTACCTACAATGAGCAGTTCTTC. Its translation is CASSLAGGTYNEQFF. Looking up the rest from reference TRBV5-6 and TRBJ2-1 gives the full variable domain: DAGVTQSPTHLIKTRGQQVTLRCSPKSGHDTVSWYQQALGQGPQFIFQYYEEEERQRGNFPDRFSGHQFPNYSSELNVNALLLGDSALYLCASSLAGGTYNEQFFGPGTRLTVL.

The chain links TRBV30 to TRBJ2-1, with 7 bases fitting TRBD2. CDR3 length equals 16 residues. Germline lookup yields CDR1 GTSNPN and CDR2 SVGIG (reference sequence). V dropped 4 bases and J dropped 0; count of bases not matched to a gene: 9. The CDR3 loop reads CAWTIERGFSYNEQFF. Written as DNA, the CDR3 is TGTGCCTGGACTATCGAGCGGGGCTTCTCCTACAATGAGCAGTTCTTC.

The chain is built from TRBV6-2 or TRBV6-3 and TRBJ2-7; 7 nucleotides align to TRBD2. The CDR3 length is 13 residues. Germline V CDR1 and CDR2: MNHEY, SVGEGT. Germline trimming cut 0 bases from V and 6 bases from J; bases unmatched to any gene: 2. The CDR3 DNA reads as TGTGCCAGCAGTTACTCGACTAGCAGCGAGCAGTACGTC. It specifies CASSYSTSSEQYV.

The CDR3 loop is CASSPSVSSYEQYV. The CDR3 DNA sequence: TGTGCCAGCAGCCCATCGGTATCCTCCTACGAGCAGTACGTC. The V and J genes are TRBV9 and TRBJ2-7; D gene unclear. Germline V gives CDR1 SGDLS, CDR2 YYNGEE. This CDR3 comprises 14 residues. V was pared by 4 bases and J by 0 bases, with 11 bases between.

In nucleotides, the CDR3 is TGTGCCAGCAACGGGTACAATCAGCCCCAGCATTTT. Its protein product is CASNGYNQPQHF. V gene TRBV6-5 combines with J gene TRBJ1-5, with D unclear. Germline V gives CDR1 MNHEY, CDR2 SVGAGI. The CDR3 is made up of 12 amino acids. Deletions cut 7 bases from V and 3 bases from J, with 7 bases between.

The chain is built from TRBV6-5 and TRBJ2-2; D gene unclear. The CDR3 totals 12 residues. From germline, CDR1 is MNHEY and CDR2 SVGAGI. Trimming left V 7 bases short and J 6 bases short, with 9 bases between. The CDR3 sequence: CASTSWPGELFF. Written as DNA, the CDR3 is TGTGCCAGCACCTCCTGGCCCGGGGAGCTGTTTTTT.

The gene calls are TRBV18 and TRBJ1-5; D is unresolved. The CDR3 runs to 14 residues. Germline loops: CDR1 KGHSH, CDR2 LQKENI. Deletions cut 1 base from V and 3 bases from J, with 7 bases between. CDR3: CASSPRAVNQPQHF. The CDR3 DNA is TGTGCCAGCTCACCACGGGCCGTCAATCAGCCCCAGCATTTT.

This clone was detected a few times. The chain recombines TRBV30 with TRBJ2-3; TRBD1 matches 8 bases. Germline-derived CDR1 and CDR2 are GTSNPN and SVGIG (reference sequence). The CDR3 has 17 amino acids. V shed 0 bases and J 2 bases; nucleotides not matched to a gene: 10. The CDR3 loop is CAWSVTPGTGLTDTQYF. The CDR3 coding sequence is TGTGCCTGGAGTGTAACCCCCGGGACAGGCCTCACAGATACGCAGTATTTT.